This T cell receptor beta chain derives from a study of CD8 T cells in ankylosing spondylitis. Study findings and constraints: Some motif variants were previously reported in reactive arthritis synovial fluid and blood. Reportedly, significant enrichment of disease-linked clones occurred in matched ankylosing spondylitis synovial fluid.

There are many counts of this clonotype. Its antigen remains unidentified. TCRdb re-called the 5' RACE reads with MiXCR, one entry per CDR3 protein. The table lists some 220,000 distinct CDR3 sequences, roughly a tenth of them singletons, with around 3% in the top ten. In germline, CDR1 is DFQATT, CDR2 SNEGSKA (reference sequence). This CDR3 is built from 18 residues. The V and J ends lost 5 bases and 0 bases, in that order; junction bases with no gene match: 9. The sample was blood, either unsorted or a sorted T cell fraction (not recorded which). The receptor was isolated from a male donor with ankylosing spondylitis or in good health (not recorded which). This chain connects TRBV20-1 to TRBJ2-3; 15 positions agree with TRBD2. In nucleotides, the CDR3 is TGCAGTGCTCCGGGACTAGCGGGAGGCGCTTCTAGCACAGATACGCAGTATTTT. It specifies CSAPGLAGGASSTDTQYF.